These 9 T cell receptor beta chains came from one sample sequenced in a study of T cells in women clearing cervical HPV infection. Produced via immunoSEQ multiplex PCR; TCRdb's table is partial and in-frame only. Its listing shows about 37,000 clones. Specimen: blood buffy coat. Receptors were obtained from a woman aged 18 to 75 with a cervical HPV16 infection that either progressed to CIN3+ or cleared (not recorded which).

Of note for this clone: The observed sequence ends 3 residues before the CDR3 terminus, with the missing tail filled in from the germline J gene. V gene TRBV9 combines with J gene TRBJ2-1; 9 bases are shared with TRBD1. The length of the CDR3 is 14 residues. The V and J ends lost 4 bases and 5 bases, in that order; junction bases with no gene match: 4. CDR1 SGDLS and CDR2 YYNGEE come from the germline V gene. The CDR3 region is CASSPQGAHNEQFF. The CDR3 DNA, read in part, is TGTGCCAGCAGCCCACAGGGGGCCCACAATGAG. Full variable domain (missing parts from reference TRBV9 and TRBJ2-1): DSGVTQTPKHLITATGQRVTLRCSPRSGDLSVYWYQQSLDQGLQFLIQYYNGEERAKGNILERFSAQQFPDLHSELNLSSLELGDSALYFCASSPQGAHNEQFFGPGTRLTVL.

Partial CDR3 DNA: TGTGCCAGCAGTCAGACAGGCGACAGCCACAATCAGCCG. Translation gives CASSQTGDSHNQP. The entire CDR3 is CASSQTGDSHNQPQYF. The rearrangement links TRBV2 to TRBJ2-3; possibly TRBD1 for D (6 bases). The observed sequence ends 3 residues before the CDR3 terminus, with the missing tail filled in from the germline J gene. The CDR3 runs 16 residues. Germline CDR1 is SNHLY and CDR2 is FYNNEI.

Comments on this clone: The DNA ends 3 residues before the CDR3 does, and the rest of the CDR3 is filled in from the germline J gene. V usage is TRBV29-1 and J usage is TRBJ2-1; the match to TRBD2 covers 10 bases. The CDR3 runs to 13 residues. Trimming cost V 6 bases and J 6 bases; bases outside gene matches: 5. Germline V gives CDR1 SQVTM, CDR2 ANQGSEA. The covered CDR3 bases are TGCAGCGTGAGCGGGGGGGCGGGCAATGAG. Translated: CSVSGGAGNE. The entire CDR3 protein reads CSVSGGAGNEQFF.

In the case of this clone: Read coverage stops 3 residues before the CDR3 terminus; the germline J gene supplies the remainder. V gene TRBV7-3 combines with J gene TRBJ1-2; the D gene is possibly TRBD1 (5 bases). CDR3 length equals 15 residues. From germline, CDR1 is SGHTA and CDR2 FQGTGA. CDR3 residues: CASSLGGGRLDTYTF. The covered CDR3 bases are TGTGCCAGCAGCTTAGGCGGGGGTCGTTTAGATACC.

Concerning this clone itself: The read terminates 3 residues before the CDR3 end, so the remaining end is supplied by the germline J gene. V usage is TRBV12-3 or TRBV12-4 and J usage is TRBJ1-4; 10 bases fit TRBD1. Trimming removed 5 bases from V and 7 bases from J; junction bases left unmatched: 1. There are 13 residues in the CDR3. CDR3 in amino acids: CASSGTGVEKLFF. The DNA read from the CDR3 is TGTGCCAGCAGTGGGACAGGGGTTGAAAAA.

Points on this clone: The DNA ends 3 residues before the CDR3 does, and the rest of the CDR3 is filled in from the germline J gene. V and J are TRBV30 and TRBJ2-7, with 11 bases aligning to TRBD2. This CDR3 comprises 17 residues. V lost 2 bases, J lost 4 bases, and 13 bases stayed unmatched. In germline, CDR1 is GTSNPN, CDR2 SVGIG (reference sequence). Partial CDR3 DNA: TGTGCCTGGAGTTCACACACTAGCGGGAGAATCGAATACGAG. This encodes CAWSSHTSGRIEYE. The CDR3, in full, reads CAWSSHTSGRIEYEQYF.

Details on this clone: The CDR3 is cut off 3 residues early in the read; its end comes from the germline J gene. This rearrangement joins TRBV5-1 to TRBJ1-2, with 7 bases aligning to TRBD1. The CDR3 runs 17 residues. J was trimmed by 2 bases and V by 2 bases; bases with no gene match: 12. Germline V gene data show CDR1 as SGHRS and CDR2 as YFSETQ. The sequenced part of the CDR3 DNA is TGCGCCAGCAGCTTTAACCCTCAGACAGGGTTCAACTATGGC. This gives the protein CASSFNPQTGFNYG. The full CDR3 sequence reads CASSFNPQTGFNYGYTF.

Regarding this clone: The sequenced fragment ends 3 residues before the CDR3 boundary, so the rest is inferred from the germline J gene. J is TRBJ2-1 and V is TRBV5-6; 8 nucleotides agree with TRBD2. The CDR3 length is 15 residues. J was trimmed by 5 bases and V by 4 bases; bases with no gene match: 8. In germline, CDR1 is SGHDT, CDR2 YYEEEE. The part of the CDR3 DNA that was read is TGTGCCAGCAGCCCGAGGGCGGGGGGCAACAATGAG. Residues: CASSPRAGGNNE. In full, the CDR3 reads CASSPRAGGNNEQFF.

Concerning this clone: Read coverage stops 3 residues before the CDR3 terminus; the germline J gene supplies the remainder. V gene TRBV13 combines with J gene TRBJ2-3, with D hard to call. Germline lookup yields CDR1 PRHDT and CDR2 FYEKMQ (reference sequence). V was shortened by 0 bases and J by 2 bases, with 15 bases between the two germline ends. The CDR3 sequence is 17 residues long. The CDR3 reads CASSLGGAFSDTDTQYF. The sequenced CDR3 bases are TGTGCCAGCAGCTTAGGGGGCGCCTTTTCCGACACAGATACG.